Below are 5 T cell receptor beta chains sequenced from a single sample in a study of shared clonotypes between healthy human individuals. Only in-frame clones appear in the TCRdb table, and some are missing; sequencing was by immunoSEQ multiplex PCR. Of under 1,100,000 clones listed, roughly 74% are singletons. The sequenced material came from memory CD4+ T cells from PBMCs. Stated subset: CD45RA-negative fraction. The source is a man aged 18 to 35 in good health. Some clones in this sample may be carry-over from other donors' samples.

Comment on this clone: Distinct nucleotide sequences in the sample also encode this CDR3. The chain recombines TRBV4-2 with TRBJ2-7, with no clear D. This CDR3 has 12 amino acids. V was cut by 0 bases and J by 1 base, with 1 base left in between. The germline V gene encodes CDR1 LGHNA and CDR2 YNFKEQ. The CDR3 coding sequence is TGTGCCAGCAGCCAAGATTCCTACGAGCAGTACTTC. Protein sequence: CASSQDSYEQYF.

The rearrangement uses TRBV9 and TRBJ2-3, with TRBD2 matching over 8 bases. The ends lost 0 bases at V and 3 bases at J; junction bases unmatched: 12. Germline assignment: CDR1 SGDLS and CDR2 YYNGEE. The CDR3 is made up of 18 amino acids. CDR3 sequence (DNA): TGTGCCAGCAGCGTAGCTATTGGGCGGGAGGTGGAGACAGATACGCAGTATTTT. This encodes CASSVAIGREVETDTQYF.

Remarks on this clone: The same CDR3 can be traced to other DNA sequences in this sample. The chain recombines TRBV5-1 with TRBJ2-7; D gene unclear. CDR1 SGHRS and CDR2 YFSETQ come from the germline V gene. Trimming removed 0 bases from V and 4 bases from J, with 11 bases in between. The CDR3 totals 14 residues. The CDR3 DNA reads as TGCGCCAGCAGCTTGGATCCTAGTAGTTACGAGCAGTACTTC. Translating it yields CASSLDPSSYEQYF.

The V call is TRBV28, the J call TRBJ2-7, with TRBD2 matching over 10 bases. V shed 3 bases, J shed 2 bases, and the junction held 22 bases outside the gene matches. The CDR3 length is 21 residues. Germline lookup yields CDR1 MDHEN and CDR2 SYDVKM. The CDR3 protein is CASSFGGPGTGPSGSPYEQYF. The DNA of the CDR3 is TGTGCCAGCAGTTTCGGGGGCCCCGGGACAGGCCCTAGCGGGAGTCCCTACGAGCAGTACTTC. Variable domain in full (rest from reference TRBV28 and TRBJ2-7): DVKVTQSSRYLVKRTGEKVFLECVQDMDHENMFWYRQDPGLGLRLIYFSYDVKMKEKGDIPEGYSVSREKKERFSLILESASTNQTSMYLCASSFGGPGTGPSGSPYEQYFGPGTRLTVT.

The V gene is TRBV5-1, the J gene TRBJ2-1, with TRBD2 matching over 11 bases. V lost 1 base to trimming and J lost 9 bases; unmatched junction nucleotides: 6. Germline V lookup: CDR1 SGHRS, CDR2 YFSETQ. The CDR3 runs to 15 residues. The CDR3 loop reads CASSLLLAGGTEQFF. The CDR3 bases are TGCGCCAGCAGCTTGCTGCTAGCGGGAGGTACTGAGCAGTTCTTC.